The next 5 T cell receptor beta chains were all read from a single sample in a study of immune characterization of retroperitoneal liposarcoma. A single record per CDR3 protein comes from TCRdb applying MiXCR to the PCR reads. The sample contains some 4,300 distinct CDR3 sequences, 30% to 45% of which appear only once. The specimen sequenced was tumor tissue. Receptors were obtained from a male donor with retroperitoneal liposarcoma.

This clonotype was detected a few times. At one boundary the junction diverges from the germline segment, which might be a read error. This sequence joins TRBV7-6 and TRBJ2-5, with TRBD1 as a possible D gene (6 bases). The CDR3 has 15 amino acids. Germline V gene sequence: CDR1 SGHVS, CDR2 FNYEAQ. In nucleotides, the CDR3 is TGTGCTAGCAGCTTAGAGGGCCAGGGGATGGAGACCCAGTACTTC. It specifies CASSLEGQGMETQYF.

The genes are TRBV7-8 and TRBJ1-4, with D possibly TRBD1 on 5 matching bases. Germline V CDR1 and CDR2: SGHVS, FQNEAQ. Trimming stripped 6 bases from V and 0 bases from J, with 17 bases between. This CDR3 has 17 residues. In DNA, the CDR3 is TGTGCCAGCAGTAGGGGCAGGGACCCACCAACTAATGAAAAACTGTTTTTT. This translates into CASSRGRDPPTNEKLFF. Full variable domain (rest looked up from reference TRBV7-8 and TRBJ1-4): GAGVSQSPRYKVAKRGQDVALRCDPISGHVSLFWYQQALGQGPEFLTYFQNEAQLDKSGLPSDRFFAERPEGSVSTLKIQRTQQEDSAVYLCASSRGRDPPTNEKLFFGSGTQLSVL.

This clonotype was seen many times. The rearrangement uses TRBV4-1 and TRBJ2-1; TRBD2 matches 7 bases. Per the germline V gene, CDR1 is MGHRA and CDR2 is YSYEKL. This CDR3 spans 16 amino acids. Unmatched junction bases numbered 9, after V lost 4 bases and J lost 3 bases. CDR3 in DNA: TGCGCCAGCAGCCGAGCTGATGGGGAGGGCTACAATGAGCAGTTCTTC. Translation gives CASSRADGEGYNEQFF.

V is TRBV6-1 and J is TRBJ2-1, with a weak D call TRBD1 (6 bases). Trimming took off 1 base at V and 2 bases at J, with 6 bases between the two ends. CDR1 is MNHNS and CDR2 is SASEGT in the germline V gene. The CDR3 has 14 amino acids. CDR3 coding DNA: TGTGCCAGCAGTGAAGGGACAGCCTACAATGAGCAGTTCTTC. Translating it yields CASSEGTAYNEQFF.

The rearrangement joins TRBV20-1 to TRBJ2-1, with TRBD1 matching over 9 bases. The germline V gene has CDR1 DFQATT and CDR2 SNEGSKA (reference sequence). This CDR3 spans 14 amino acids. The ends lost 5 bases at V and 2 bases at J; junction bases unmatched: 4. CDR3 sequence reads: CSADRGGPYNEQFF. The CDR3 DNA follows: TGCAGTGCTGACAGGGGGGGCCCCTACAATGAGCAGTTCTTC.